The 10 T cell receptor beta chains below were found in one sample sequenced in a study of healthy donors' naive CD4 and CD8 T cells. A linear amplification protocol produced the TCR libraries from 500 ng of total RNA. One entry per CDR3 protein results from TCRdb running MiXCR on the reads. The sample comprises 150,000 to 200,000 distinct CDR3 sequences, around 80% of which are singletons, and more than 2% rests with the top ten. Sequencing input: naive CD4+ and CD8+ T cells sorted from blood, pooled from several donors. These receptors were obtained from a pool of human donors in good health; the sample pools cells from several healthy donors.

The chain has TRBV29-1 and TRBJ2-1; D might be TRBD1 or TRBD2, each matching 6 bases. The CDR3 has 18 amino acids. Per the germline V gene, CDR1 is SQVTM and CDR2 is ANQGSEA. Trimming shortened V by 5 bases and J by 0 bases, and 23 bases separated the two germline ends. This CDR3 reads CSVQWGTRLEGSYNEQFF. The DNA for the CDR3 is TGCAGCGTTCAGTGGGGGACAAGGTTGGAGGGCTCCTACAATGAGCAGTTCTTC.

The chain is built from TRBV12-3 or TRBV12-4 and TRBJ2-1; D ambiguous. This CDR3 region has 14 residues. The germline V and J ends were trimmed by 3 bases and 5 bases, with 11 bases remaining between them. This CDR3 is CASSFRADHNEQFF. The DNA of the CDR3 is TGTGCCAGCAGTTTTCGCGCGGACCACAATGAGCAGTTCTTC.

The rearrangement links TRBV7-9 to TRBJ2-7; D is unresolved. Trimming left V 3 bases short and J 3 bases short, with 9 bases between. CDR3 size: 13 residues. CDR1 and CDR2 from the germline V gene are SEHNR and FQNEAQ (reference sequence). CDR3 sequence: CASSFDGGYEQYV. The DNA of the CDR3 is TGTGCCAGCAGCTTCGATGGTGGCTACGAGCAGTACGTC.

The rearrangement uses TRBV6-5 and TRBJ1-1; 7 bases align to TRBD1. The V gene end was trimmed by 5 bases and the J gene end by 1 base; junction bases not matched to a gene: 1. Germline CDR1 reads MNHEY; CDR2 reads SVGAGI. The CDR3 is 13 residues long. CDR3 in amino acids: CASSGQENTEAFF. CDR3 nucleotide sequence: TGTGCCAGCAGTGGACAGGAGAACACTGAAGCTTTCTTT.

The chain employs TRBV19 and TRBJ1-1, with D uncertain. The germline V gene has CDR1 LNHDA and CDR2 SQIVND (reference sequence). The CDR3 is made up of 11 amino acids. V was trimmed by 10 bases and J by 1 base, leaving 7 bases between them. CDR3 amino acids: CAIHRNTEAFF. The CDR3 DNA reads TGTGCCATTCATAGGAACACTGAAGCTTTCTTT.

This chain connects TRBV5-5 to TRBJ2-3; 8 bases match TRBD1. Germline trimming cut 3 bases from V and 2 bases from J; bases unmatched to any gene: 2. This CDR3 spans 14 amino acids. Germline lookup yields CDR1 SGHKS and CDR2 YYEKEE (reference sequence). The CDR3 nucleotides are TGTGCCAGCAGCTCGGGACAGGCCACAGATACGCAGTATTTT. Translation gives CASSSGQATDTQYF. Together with reference TRBV5-5 and TRBJ2-3, the CDR3 gives the full variable domain: DAGVTQSPTHLIKTRGQQVTLRCSPISGHKSVSWYQQVLGQGPQFIFQYYEKEERGRGNFPDRFSARQFPNYSSELNVNALLLGDSALYLCASSSGQATDTQYFGPGTRLTVL.

This clonotype was seen a single time. The CDR3 region is CASRSGRTTYNEQFF. The CDR3 nucleotides read TGTGCCAGTAGAAGCGGGAGGACCACCTACAATGAGCAGTTCTTC. The chain combines TRBV19 with TRBJ2-1, with 9 bases that match TRBD2. CDR1 and CDR2 (germline): LNHDA, SQIVND (reference sequence). Trimming at V came to 6 bases and at J to 2 bases, leaving 5 bases not matched to a gene. CDR3 length: 15 amino acids.

The CDR3 is CASGHPGTSGISEQFF. DNA of the CDR3: TGTGCTAGTGGACACCCCGGGACTAGCGGGATCAGTGAGCAGTTCTTC. The chain uses TRBV12-5 and TRBJ2-1, with TRBD2 matching over 13 bases. The V gene's germline CDR1 is LGHNT and CDR2 FRNRAP. The CDR3 has 16 amino acids. The J segment lost 9 bases and the V segment lost 6 bases, leaving 11 bases of the junction unmatched.

There are a few counts of this clonotype. The V and J genes are TRBV29-1 and TRBJ1-4; D remains ambiguous. The germline V and J ends were trimmed by 7 bases and 4 bases, with 13 bases remaining between them. The CDR3 runs 13 residues. The germline V gene has CDR1 SQVTM and CDR2 ANQGSEA. CDR3: CSATRSYNEKLFF. CDR3 coding DNA: TGCAGCGCCACCCGATCCTATAATGAAAAACTGTTTTTT.

V is TRBV6-2 or TRBV6-3 and J is TRBJ2-7, with 9 bases aligning to TRBD2. This CDR3 has 15 amino acids. Germline values: CDR1 MNHEY, CDR2 SVGEGT. Germline trimming cut 2 bases from V and 3 bases from J; bases unmatched to any gene: 5. CDR3 sequence: CASSYGSGSIYEQYF. The CDR3 DNA follows: TGTGCCAGCAGTTACGGTAGCGGGAGTATCTACGAGCAGTACTTC.